This T cell receptor beta chain was retrieved from a study of patients and donors after allogeneic stem cell transplantation. Germline loops: CDR1 MNHEY, CDR2 SVGAGI. The V segment lost 0 bases and the J segment 4 bases; nucleotides outside the gene matches: 12. This CDR3 spans 19 amino acids. In TCRdb, the RT-PCR reads were re-called with MiXCR into one record per CDR3 protein. The data hold about a million distinct CDR3 sequences, with 18% observed a single time. The rearrangement links TRBV6-5 to TRBJ2-5, with 12 bases fitting TRBD2. Material for sequencing was blood, either unsorted or a sorted T cell fraction (not recorded which). The source of this sequence is a human donor who was either an allogeneic HSCT recipient or a stem cell or donor lymphocyte infusion donor (not recorded which). It is not recorded whose cells these are; they may come from a transplant donor. The CDR3 sequence is CASSYSRLAGEGRRETQYF. The DNA for the CDR3 is TGTGCCAGCAGTTACTCAAGACTAGCGGGAGAGGGAAGAAGAGAGACCCAGTACTTC.